These T cell receptor beta chains were read from a single sample in a study of CD8 T cells in Susac syndrome. TCRdb re-called the immunoSEQ multiplex PCR reads through MiXCR, storing one row per CDR3 protein. The sample has around 130,000 distinct CDR3 sequences, 90% to 95% seen once. Material: CD8+ T cells from PBMCs. The receptors stem from a human donor with multiple sclerosis. Both conserved end residues are trimmed from each CDR3. Each record gives: V gene, CDR3 protein.

TRBV5-1,ASSLQGAVMNTEAF
TRBV27,ASSSDSDWNTEAF
TRBV30,AWSVSNTGELF
TRBV25-1,ASSEYLSNQPQH
TRBV5-6,ASSLGLEETQY
TRBV4-1,ASSQGSGLEEQY
TRBV30,AWSVTARDQLTDTQY
TRBV6-6,ASSYSMDETQY
TRBV9,ASSVAGGWTEAF
TRBV20-1,SVREGYEQY
TRBV25-1,ASSRGNGYT
TRBV24-1,ATSDSGTGPMNTEAF
TRBV6-1,ATDGEKIAKNIQY
TRBV27,ASAAGGNSNQPQH
TRBV7-9,ASSRNTEAF
TRBV12-3/TRBV12-4,ASSFPGFYGYT
TRBV7-9,ASSDREGGYT
TRBV7-9,ASSSRTDEKLF
TRBV4-1,ASSQDGEESTDTQY
TRBV20-1,SARNGTGNNQPQH
TRBV10-3,AISGTEDLYEQY
TRBV24-1,ATTGSANTGELF
TRBV3-1,ASSPDLNLYEQY
TRBV7-9,ASSSWTENSYEQY
TRBV20-1,SARDRGSNTGELF
TRBV27,ASSTGTANQPQH
TRBV12-3/TRBV12-4,ASSSGTGMTDTQY
TRBV6-2/TRBV6-3,ASSAGLVSYEQY
TRBV6-5,ASSYRGDTGELF
TRBV29-1,SVEEGDRGIYNEQF
TRBV12-3/TRBV12-4,ASNSPGEGADTQY
TRBV20-1,SAPDRPNTEAF
TRBV6-5,ASSVADHQPQH
TRBV7-9,ASSPRSSGGVDTEAF
TRBV2,ARGGEDYGYT
TRBV15,ATSPSRQAEKLF
TRBV18,ASVRTGGSTEAF
TRBV5-1,ASSFGTSGDSYEQY
TRBV12-3/TRBV12-4,ASRPTSGGSNEQF
TRBV7-6,ASSLGPGAQETQY
TRBV4-1,ASSPGDRPEQY
TRBV20-1,SLGAYNEQF
TRBV9,ASSVGTTDRGELF
TRBV7-8,ASSLIKTEAF
TRBV20-1,SASWDTAGRSYNEQF
TRBV15,ATSSDRGNEQF
TRBV30,ASQRPGAETQY
TRBV10-2,ASSDDEGLNEKLF
TRBV28,ASSYLGTGIDEQY
TRBV19,ASGWDEQF
TRBV7-9,ASSLQLGDTGELF
TRBV4-1,ASSQDWAGGTGELF
TRBV19,ASSPQGSLWGPQH
TRBV4-3,ASSSHRVHNEQF
TRBV12-3/TRBV12-4,ASSSTASTDTQY